These 9 T cell receptor beta chains share one sample of origin, sequenced in a study of Ad26.COV2.S vaccination and SARS-CoV-2 variants. Measured with immunoSEQ multiplex PCR; TCRdb has only the in-frame clones, and not every one. This table holds about 350,000 clones, approximately 90% found once. Treatment indicated: over 15 received Ad26.COV2.S at low or high dose, single or two shots; about five received placebo; per-sample allocation not given. Day 63 after the first injection of vaccine or placebo was the sampling time. The sequencing used peripheral blood, collected in a trial of Ad26.COV2.S vaccine versus placebo. All receptors come from a person between 18 and 59 years old who received the Ad26.COV2.S COVID-19 vaccine or a placebo.

The V and J genes are TRBV19 and TRBJ2-7; D call uncertain. This CDR3 spans 11 amino acids. Germline CDR1 reads LNHDA; CDR2 reads SQIVND (reference sequence). V lost 6 bases and J 7 bases, leaving 10 bases between the germline ends. DNA for the CDR3: TGTGCCAGTAGCGCCCCTGAGGAGCAGTACTTC. It translates to CASSAPEEQYF. The whole variable domain, remainder taken from reference TRBV19 and TRBJ2-7, is DGGITQSPKYLFRKEGQNVTLSCEQNLNHDAMYWYRQDPGQGLRLIYYSQIVNDFQKGDIAEGYSVSREKKESFPLTVTSAQKNPTAFYLCASSAPEEQYFGPGTRLTVT.

The chain joins TRBV19 to TRBJ1-2, with 8 bases fitting TRBD1. CDR1 is LNHDA, CDR2 SQIVND, per germline (reference sequence). The CDR3 spans 12 residues. V lost 8 bases, J lost 8 bases, and 7 bases stayed unmatched. In nucleotides, the CDR3 is TGTGCCAGTGCAGACAGGGGCCGGGGCTACACCTTC. This encodes CASADRGRGYTF.

The chain has TRBV5-5 and TRBJ1-2, with D perhaps TRBD1 (6 bases). The CDR3 totals 16 residues. V gave up 0 bases and J gave up 6 bases, with 18 bases separating them. The germline V gene encodes CDR1 SGHKS and CDR2 YYEKEE (reference sequence). CDR3 protein: CASSLELWGQRNGYTF. CDR3 sequence (DNA): TGTGCCAGCAGCTTGGAACTCTGGGGGCAACGTAATGGCTACACCTTC.

The rearrangement joins TRBV10-1 to TRBJ1-3; 8 bases are a match to TRBD1. The V gene end was trimmed by 5 bases and the J gene end by 3 bases; junction bases not matched to a gene: 6. CDR3 size: 15 residues. In germline, CDR1 is WNHNN, CDR2 SYGVQD (reference sequence). The CDR3: CASSIQGAFGNTIYF. The CDR3 nucleotides read TGCGCCAGCAGTATCCAGGGGGCATTTGGAAACACCATATATTTT.

This chain uses TRBV10-3 with TRBJ2-1, with unresolved D. The CDR3 contains 15 residues. From germline, CDR1 is ENHRY and CDR2 SYGVKD. Trimming removed 3 bases from V and 6 bases from J, with 15 bases in between. The CDR3 DNA reads TGTGCCATCAGTGAAGTCGGCGAGTCCACCAATGAGCAGTTCTTC. Protein sequence: CAISEVGESTNEQFF.

The J gene is TRBJ2-2, the V gene TRBV6-2 or TRBV6-3; D unclear. The CDR3 is 14 residues long. Germline loops: CDR1 MNHEY, CDR2 SVGEGT. The V gene lost 2 bases and the J gene lost 3 bases, with 7 bases spanning the gap. CDR3 DNA: TGTGCCAGCAGTTACGGAAGTTACACCGGGGAGCTGTTTTTT. As protein: CASSYGSYTGELFF.

The V gene is TRBV5-4, the J gene TRBJ1-1, with a weak D call TRBD1 (6 bases). CDR1 is SGHNT, CDR2 YYREEE, per germline (reference sequence). The V end lost 0 bases, the J end lost 0 bases, and 12 bases lay between the germline ends. The CDR3 has 16 amino acids. The CDR3 loop is CASSLVGGLMNTEAFF. The CDR3 bases are TGTGCCAGCAGCTTGGTTGGGGGGCTCATGAACACTGAAGCTTTCTTT.

The chain joins TRBV28 to TRBJ1-5; D possibly corresponds to TRBD1 (6 bases). CDR3 size: 13 residues. Germline CDR1 and CDR2: MDHEN and SYDVKM. The V gene lost 6 bases and the J gene lost 6 bases, with 12 bases spanning the gap. The CDR3 bases are TGTGCCAGCAGAGGAGGGGGTAGTCAGCCCCAGCATTTT. This codes for CASRGGGSQPQHF.

The chain has TRBV5-1 and TRBJ2-1, with D tentatively TRBD2 (6 bases). V was shortened by 1 base and J by 7 bases, with 21 bases between the two germline ends. The CDR3 covers 17 residues. In germline, CDR1 is SGHRS, CDR2 YFSETQ. The CDR3 sequence is CASSLNVGGRAFNEQFF. The CDR3, as DNA: TGCGCCAGCAGCTTGAATGTGGGAGGACGGGCGTTTAATGAGCAGTTCTTC.